The T cell receptor (beta chain) under discussion was sequenced for a study of blood T cell repertoires in COVID-19. Profiling relied on immunoSEQ multiplex PCR, and the TCRdb table lists in-frame clones only, not all of them. The sample includes 200,000 to 250,000 clones, about 88% seen only once; the top ten take around 2.9%. The germline gives CDR1 SGHDT, CDR2 YYEEEE. The V gene lost 3 bases and the J gene lost 5 bases, with 11 bases spanning the gap. This CDR3 has 14 amino acids. Sequencing was performed on peripheral blood. The chain combines TRBV5-6 with TRBJ1-4; TRBD1 is a possible D gene (6 bases). This receptor was identified in a woman aged 55-69 years with acute or convalescent COVID-19. CDR3 bases: TGTGCCAGCAGCTGGGGGCGTAGGAATGAAAAACTGTTTTTT. Protein: CASSWGRRNEKLFF.